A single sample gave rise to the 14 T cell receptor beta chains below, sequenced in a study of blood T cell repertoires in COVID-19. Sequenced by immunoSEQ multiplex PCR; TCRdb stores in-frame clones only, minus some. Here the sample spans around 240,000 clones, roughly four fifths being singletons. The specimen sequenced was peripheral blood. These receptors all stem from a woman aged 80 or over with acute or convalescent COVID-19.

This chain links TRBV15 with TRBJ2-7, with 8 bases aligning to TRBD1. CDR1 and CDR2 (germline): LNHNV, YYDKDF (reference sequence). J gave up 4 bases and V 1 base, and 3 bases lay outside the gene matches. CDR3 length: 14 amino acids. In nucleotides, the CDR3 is TGTGCCACCAGCAGAGGCGACAGGGGTTACGAGCAGTACTTC. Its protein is CATSRGDRGYEQYF.

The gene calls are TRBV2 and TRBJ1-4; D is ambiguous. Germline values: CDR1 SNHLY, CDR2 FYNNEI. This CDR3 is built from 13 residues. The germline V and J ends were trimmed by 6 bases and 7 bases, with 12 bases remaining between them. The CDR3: CASSSSGIEKLFF. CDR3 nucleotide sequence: TGTGCCAGCAGCTCTTCGGGGATTGAAAAACTGTTTTTT.

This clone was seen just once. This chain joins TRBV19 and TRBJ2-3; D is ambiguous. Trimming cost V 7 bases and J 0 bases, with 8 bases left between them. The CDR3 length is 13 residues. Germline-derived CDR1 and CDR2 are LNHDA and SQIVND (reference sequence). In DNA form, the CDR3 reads TGTGCCAGTAACACGAGGAGCACAGATACGCAGTATTTT. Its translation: CASNTRSTDTQYF.

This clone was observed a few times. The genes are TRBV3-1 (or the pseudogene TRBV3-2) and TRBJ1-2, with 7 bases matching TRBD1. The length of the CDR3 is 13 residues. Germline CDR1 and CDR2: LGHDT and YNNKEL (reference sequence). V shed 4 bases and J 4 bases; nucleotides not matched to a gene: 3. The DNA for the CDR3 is TGTGCCAGCAGCCGGGCAGGGGGCTATGGCTACACCTTC. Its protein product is CASSRAGGYGYTF.

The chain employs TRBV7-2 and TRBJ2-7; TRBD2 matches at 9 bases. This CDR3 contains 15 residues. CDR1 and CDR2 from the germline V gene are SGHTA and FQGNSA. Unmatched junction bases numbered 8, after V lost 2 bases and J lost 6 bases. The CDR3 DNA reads TGTGCCAGCAGCTTATCTCTAGCGGGGACTGCCGAGCAGTACTTC. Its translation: CASSLSLAGTAEQYF.

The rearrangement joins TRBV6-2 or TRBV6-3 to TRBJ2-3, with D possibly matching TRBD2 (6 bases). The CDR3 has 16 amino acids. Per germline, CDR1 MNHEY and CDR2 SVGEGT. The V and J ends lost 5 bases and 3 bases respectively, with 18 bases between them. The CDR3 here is CASSVRGRGRTDTQYF. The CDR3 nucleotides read TGTGCCAGCAGTGTGCGGGGAAGAGGTCGTACAGATACGCAGTATTTT.

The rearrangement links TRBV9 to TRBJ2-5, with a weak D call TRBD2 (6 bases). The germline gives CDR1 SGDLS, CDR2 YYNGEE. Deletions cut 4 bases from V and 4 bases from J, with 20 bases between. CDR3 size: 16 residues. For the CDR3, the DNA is TGTGCCAGCAGCCAAAGCGGGTCTGGGTTTGGAGAGACCCAGTACTTC. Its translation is CASSQSGSGFGETQYF.

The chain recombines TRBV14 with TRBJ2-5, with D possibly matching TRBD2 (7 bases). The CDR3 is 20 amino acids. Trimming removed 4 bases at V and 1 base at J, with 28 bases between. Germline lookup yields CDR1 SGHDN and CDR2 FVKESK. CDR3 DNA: TGTGCCAGCAGCCCACGGAGGGGGAACTATCGTCGGGGGGTCCAAGAGACCCAGTACTTC. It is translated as CASSPRRGNYRRGVQETQYF. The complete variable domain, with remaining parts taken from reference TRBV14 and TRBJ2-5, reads EAGVTQFPSHSVIEKGQTVTLRCDPISGHDNLYWYRRVMGKEIKFLLHFVKESKQDESGMPNNRFLAERTGGTYSTLKVQPAELEDSGVYFCASSPRRGNYRRGVQETQYFGPGTRLLVL.

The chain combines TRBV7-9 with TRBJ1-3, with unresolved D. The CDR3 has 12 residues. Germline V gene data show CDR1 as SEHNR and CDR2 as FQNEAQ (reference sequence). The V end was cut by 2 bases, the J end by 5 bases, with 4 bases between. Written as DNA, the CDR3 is TGTGCCAGCAGCTTACACAGAAACACCATATATTTT. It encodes CASSLHRNTIYF.

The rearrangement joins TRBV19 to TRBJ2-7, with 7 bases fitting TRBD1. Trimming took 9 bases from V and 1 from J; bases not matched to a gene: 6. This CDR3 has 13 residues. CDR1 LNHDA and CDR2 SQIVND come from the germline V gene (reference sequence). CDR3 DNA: TGTGCCAGCGCCAACAGGGGATCCTACGAGCAGTACTTC. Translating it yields CASANRGSYEQYF.

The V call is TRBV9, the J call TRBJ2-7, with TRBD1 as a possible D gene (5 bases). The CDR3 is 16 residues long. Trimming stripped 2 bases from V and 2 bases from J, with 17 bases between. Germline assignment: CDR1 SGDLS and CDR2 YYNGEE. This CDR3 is CASSVSVQGPPYEQYF. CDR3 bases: TGTGCCAGCAGCGTTAGTGTCCAGGGCCCTCCCTACGAGCAGTACTTC. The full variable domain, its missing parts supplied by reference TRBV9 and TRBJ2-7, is DSGVTQTPKHLITATGQRVTLRCSPRSGDLSVYWYQQSLDQGLQFLIQYYNGEERAKGNILERFSAQQFPDLHSELNLSSLELGDSALYFCASSVSVQGPPYEQYFGPGTRLTVT.

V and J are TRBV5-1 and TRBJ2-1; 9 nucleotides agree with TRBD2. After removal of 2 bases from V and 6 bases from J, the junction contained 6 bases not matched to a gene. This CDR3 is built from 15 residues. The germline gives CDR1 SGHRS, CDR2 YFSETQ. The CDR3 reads CASSFLAGLGNEQFF. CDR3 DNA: TGCGCCAGCAGCTTTCTAGCGGGATTAGGCAATGAGCAGTTCTTC.

This CDR3 reads CASSFAGTGAGDTQYF. Written as DNA, the CDR3 is TGTGCCAGCAGCTTTGCCGGGACAGGGGCGGGAGATACGCAGTATTTT. The genes are TRBV5-6 and TRBJ2-3; 10 bases map to TRBD1. The trim removed 2 bases at V and 5 bases at J, leaving 8 bases unmatched. The germline gives CDR1 SGHDT, CDR2 YYEEEE. The CDR3 loop spans 16 amino acids.

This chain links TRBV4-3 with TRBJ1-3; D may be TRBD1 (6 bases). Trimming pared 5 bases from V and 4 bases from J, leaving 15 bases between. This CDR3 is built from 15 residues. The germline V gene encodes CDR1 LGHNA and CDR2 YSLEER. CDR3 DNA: TGCGCCAGCAGCGAAAGTATAGGGGGAGGAAACACCATATATTTT. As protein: CASSESIGGGNTIYF.